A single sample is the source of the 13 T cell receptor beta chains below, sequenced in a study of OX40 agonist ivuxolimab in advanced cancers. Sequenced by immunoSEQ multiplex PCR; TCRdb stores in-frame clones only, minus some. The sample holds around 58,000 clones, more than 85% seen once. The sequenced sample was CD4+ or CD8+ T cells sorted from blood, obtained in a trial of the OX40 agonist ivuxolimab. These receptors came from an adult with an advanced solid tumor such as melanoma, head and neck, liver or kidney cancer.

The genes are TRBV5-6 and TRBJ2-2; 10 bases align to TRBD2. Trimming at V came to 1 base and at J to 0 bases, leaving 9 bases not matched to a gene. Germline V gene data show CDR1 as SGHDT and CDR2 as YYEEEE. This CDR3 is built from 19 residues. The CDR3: CASSLRLSGRASNTGELFF. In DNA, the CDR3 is TGTGCCAGCAGCTTGAGGCTCAGCGGGAGGGCCTCGAACACCGGGGAGCTGTTTTTT.

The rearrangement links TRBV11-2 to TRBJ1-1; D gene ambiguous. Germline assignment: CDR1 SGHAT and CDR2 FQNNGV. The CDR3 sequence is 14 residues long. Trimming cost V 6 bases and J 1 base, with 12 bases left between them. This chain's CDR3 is CASSLSRGNTEAFF. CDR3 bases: TGTGCCAGCAGTCTTAGCCGGGGGAACACTGAAGCTTTCTTT.

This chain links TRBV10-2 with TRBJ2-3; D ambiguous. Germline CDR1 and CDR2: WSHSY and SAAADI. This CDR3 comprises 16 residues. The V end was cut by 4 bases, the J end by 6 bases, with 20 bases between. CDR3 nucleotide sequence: TGCGCCAGCAGTGGGTCAGAGGTCCGAATTCCTGATACGCAGTATTTT. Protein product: CASSGSEVRIPDTQYF.

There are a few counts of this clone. The CDR3: CASSQQWSGTEAFF. The DNA for the CDR3 is TGTGCCAGTAGCCAACAGTGGAGTGGCACTGAAGCTTTCTTT. The V and J genes are TRBV19 and TRBJ1-1; D ambiguous. CDR1 LNHDA and CDR2 SQIVND come from the germline V gene (reference sequence). This CDR3 comprises 14 residues. Trimming took off 6 bases at V and 4 bases at J, with 15 bases between the two ends.

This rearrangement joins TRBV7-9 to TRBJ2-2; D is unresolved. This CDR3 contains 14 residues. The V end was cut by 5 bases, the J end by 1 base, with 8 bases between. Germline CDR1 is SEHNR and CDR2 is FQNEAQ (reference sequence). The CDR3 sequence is CASSRAWNTGELFF. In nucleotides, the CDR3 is TGTGCCAGCAGCCGCGCTTGGAACACCGGGGAGCTGTTTTTT.

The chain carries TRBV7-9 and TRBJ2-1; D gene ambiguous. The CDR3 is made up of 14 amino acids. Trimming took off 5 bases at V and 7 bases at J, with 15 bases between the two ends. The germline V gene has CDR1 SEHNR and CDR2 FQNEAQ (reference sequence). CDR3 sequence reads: CASSPRNGLNEQFF. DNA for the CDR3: TGTGCCAGCAGCCCACGGAACGGCCTTAATGAGCAGTTCTTC.

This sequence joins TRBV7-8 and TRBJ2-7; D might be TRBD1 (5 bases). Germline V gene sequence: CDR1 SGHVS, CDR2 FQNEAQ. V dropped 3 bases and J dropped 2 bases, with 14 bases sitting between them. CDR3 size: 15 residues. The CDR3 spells CASSFSQGYTYEQYF. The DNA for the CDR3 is TGTGCCAGCAGCTTCTCCCAGGGATACACCTACGAGCAGTACTTC.

CDR3 sequence reads: CASSLVGGYTDTQYF. CDR3 bases: TGTGCCAGCAGCTTGGTTGGGGGATACACAGATACGCAGTATTTT. The genes are TRBV5-5 and TRBJ2-3; D is perhaps TRBD1 or TRBD2 (5 bases each). Per the germline V gene, CDR1 is SGHKS and CDR2 is YYEKEE (reference sequence). With 0 bases removed from V and 2 bases from J, the gap between germline ends came to 10 bases. This CDR3 has 15 residues.

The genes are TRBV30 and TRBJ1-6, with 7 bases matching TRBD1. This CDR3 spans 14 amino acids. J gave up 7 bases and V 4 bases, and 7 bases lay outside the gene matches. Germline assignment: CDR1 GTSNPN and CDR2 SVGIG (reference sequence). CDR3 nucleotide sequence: TGTGCCTGGAAACGGCGGGACAGAAATTCACCCCTCCACTTT. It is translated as CAWKRRDRNSPLHF.

The CDR3 DNA reads TGTGCCAGCAGTGAACCCGGTGTCGGGCGGGAGACCCAGTACTTC. Its protein is CASSEPGVGRETQYF. This chain links TRBV6-1 with TRBJ2-5, with D uncertain. The CDR3 has 15 residues. Per germline, CDR1 MNHNS and CDR2 SASEGT. Trimming removed 2 bases at V and 5 bases at J, with 15 bases between.

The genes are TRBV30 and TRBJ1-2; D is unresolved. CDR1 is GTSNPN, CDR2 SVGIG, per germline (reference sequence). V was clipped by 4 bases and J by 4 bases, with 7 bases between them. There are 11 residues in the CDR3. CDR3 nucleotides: TGTGCCTGGACAACTTCCTATGGCTACACCTTC. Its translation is CAWTTSYGYTF.

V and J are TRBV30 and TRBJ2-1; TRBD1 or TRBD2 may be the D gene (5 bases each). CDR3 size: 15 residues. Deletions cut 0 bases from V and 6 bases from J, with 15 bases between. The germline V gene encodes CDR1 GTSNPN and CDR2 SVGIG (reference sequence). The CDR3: CAWSVRLARGNEQFF. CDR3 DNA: TGTGCCTGGAGTGTACGTCTAGCTAGGGGCAATGAGCAGTTCTTC. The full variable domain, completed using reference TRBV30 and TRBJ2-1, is SQTIHQWPATLVQPVGSPLSLECTVEGTSNPNLYWYRQAAGRGLQLLFYSVGIGQISSEVPQNLSASRPQDRQFILSSKKLLLSDSGFYLCAWSVRLARGNEQFFGPGTRLTVL.

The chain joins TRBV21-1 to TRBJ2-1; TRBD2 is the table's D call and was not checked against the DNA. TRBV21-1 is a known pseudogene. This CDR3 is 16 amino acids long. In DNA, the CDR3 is TGTGCCAGCAGCAAAGCGCTGAGGGACTCCTACAATGAGCAGTTCTTC. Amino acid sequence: CASSKALRDSYNEQFF.